This T cell receptor beta chain was captured in a study of blood T cell repertoires in COVID-19. Profiling relied on immunoSEQ multiplex PCR, and the TCRdb table lists in-frame clones only, not all of them. The table lists fewer than 350,000 clones, about nine tenths of them singletons. Looked up from germline, CDR1 is MDHEN and CDR2 is SYDVKM. The CDR3 length is 18 residues. The V and J ends lost 5 bases and 1 base, in that order; junction bases with no gene match: 7. V and J are TRBV28 and TRBJ2-3, with 15 bases matching TRBD2. The sequence came from a woman aged 55-70 years with COVID-19, enrolled during active disease. The source material was peripheral blood. The CDR3 DNA is TGTGCCAGCAGTGCGGGACTAGCGGGGGGTGGCGGCACAGATACGCAGTATTTT. Encoded protein: CASSAGLAGGGGTDTQYF. The variable domain in full, with the rest retrieved from reference TRBV28 and TRBJ2-3, is DVKVTQSSRYLVKRTGEKVFLECVQDMDHENMFWYRQDPGLGLRLIYFSYDVKMKEKGDIPEGYSVSREKKERFSLILESASTNQTSMYLCASSAGLAGGGGTDTQYFGPGTRLTVL.